What follows are 26 T cell receptor beta chains derived from one specimen sequenced in a study of immune heterogeneity within non-small cell lung tumors. The starting template was genomic DNA from bulk tumor, 550 to 700 ng per sample. Each primary tumor yielded several biopsies, collected far apart from one another at surgery. Surgery that was curative in intent was performed on patients with untreated, newly diagnosed non-small cell lung cancer. Multiplex PCR with 32 V and 13 J primers amplified TCR beta CDR3. TCRdb fed the multiplex PCR reads into MiXCR, producing one record per CDR3 protein. The sample records about 1,200 distinct CDR3 sequences, about 52% being singletons. The sequenced sample consisted of lung tumor tissue. Source of these receptors: a man in his fifties or sixties with non-small cell lung cancer.

The chain has TRBV7-2 and TRBJ2-2, with 7 nucleotides matching TRBD1. This CDR3 is built from 16 residues. Trimming cost V 1 base and J 7 bases; bases outside gene matches: 9. Germline loops: CDR1 SGHTA, CDR2 FQGNSA. The CDR3 DNA follows: TGTGCCAGCAGCTTAGTCGCGAGGGGGCGAAACGGGGAGCTGTTTTTT. Protein: CASSLVARGRNGELFF.

This clonotype was observed a handful of times. The J gene is TRBJ2-1, the V gene TRBV28, with 7 bases aligning to TRBD2. The CDR3 is made up of 15 amino acids. Germline CDR1 and CDR2: MDHEN and SYDVKM. V lost 5 bases to trimming and J lost 5 bases; unmatched junction nucleotides: 9. The CDR3 region is CASSLPRGTNNEQFF. CDR3 nucleotides: TGTGCCAGCAGTCTCCCCCGCGGGACTAACAATGAGCAGTTCTTC.

This clonotype was found a few times. The chain joins TRBV11-2 to TRBJ1-6; D not certain. The germline gives CDR1 SGHAT, CDR2 FQNNGV. CDR3 length equals 12 residues. Between the trimmed V and J ends, which lost 5 bases and 10 bases, there was a span of 9 bases. Written as DNA, the CDR3 is TGTGCCAGCAGCCCGCGAGGATCACCCCTCCACTTT. Residues: CASSPRGSPLHF. Together with reference TRBV11-2 and TRBJ1-6, the CDR3 gives the full variable domain: EAGVAQSPRYKIIEKRQSVAFWCNPISGHATLYWYQQILGQGPKLLIQFQNNGVVDDSQLPKDRFSAERLKGVDSTLKIQPAKLEDSAVYLCASSPRGSPLHFGNGTRLTVT.

In its sample, this clonotype ranks as large. This sequence joins TRBV15 and TRBJ1-2; 7 nucleotides align to TRBD1. J lost 6 bases, V lost 0 bases, and 7 bases had no gene match. The CDR3 covers 15 residues. Germline values: CDR1 LNHNV, CDR2 YYDKDF (reference sequence). CDR3 loop: CATSRDKHRGHGYTF. The CDR3 nucleotides read TGTGCCACCAGCAGAGATAAACACAGGGGCCATGGCTACACCTTC.

Comment on this clonotype: At one of its ends the junction is not consistent with the germline gene, which may arise from a read error. The CDR3 nucleotides are TGTGCTAGTGGGGACGCTAGCGAGAAGTACTTC. As protein: CASGDASEKYF. The chain links TRBV12-5 to TRBJ2-7; D possibly corresponds to TRBD2 (6 bases). The CDR3 covers 11 residues. Germline assignment: CDR1 LGHNT and CDR2 FRNRAP.

Only a few counts were recorded for this clonotype. V and J are TRBV5-1 and TRBJ2-3; no firm D call. This CDR3 comprises 13 residues. V was trimmed by 4 bases and J by 2 bases, leaving 8 bases between them. The germline gives CDR1 SGHRS, CDR2 YFSETQ. The CDR3 DNA follows: TGCGCCAGCAGCCGATTGCACACAGATACGCAGTATTTT. Protein sequence: CASSRLHTDTQYF.

The chain joins TRBV7-8 to TRBJ2-7, with D tentatively TRBD2 (5 bases). Trimming shortened V by 4 bases and J by 2 bases, and 15 bases separated the two germline ends. Per germline, CDR1 SGHVS and CDR2 FQNEAQ. This CDR3 spans 15 amino acids. CDR3 nucleotide sequence: TGTGCCAGCAGCTCTTATGGACTGGAGGCCTACGAGCAGTACTTC. Translated: CASSSYGLEAYEQYF.

About this clonotype: At one end, the junction sequence differs from germline, possibly due to a read error. The V gene is TRBV12-3 or TRBV12-4, the J gene TRBJ1-1; D is possibly TRBD1 (6 bases). The CDR3 consists of 14 residues. The CDR3 DNA is TGTTCCAGCACCTCGGACAGCTGGGGCACTGAAGCTTTCTTT. This codes for CSSTSDSWGTEAFF.

This clonotype has just one count. V usage is TRBV5-1 and J usage is TRBJ2-2, with 9 nucleotides matching TRBD2. The germline CDR1 and CDR2 sequences are SGHRS and YFSETQ. The CDR3 spans 16 residues. The trim removed 0 bases at V and 5 bases at J, leaving 5 bases unmatched. The CDR3 spells CASSLGSGRETGELFF. The CDR3, as DNA: TGCGCCAGCAGCTTGGGTAGCGGGAGAGAGACCGGGGAGCTGTTTTTT.

A few counts support this clonotype. V and J are TRBV27 and TRBJ2-5, with no clear D. Between the trimmed V and J ends, which lost 8 bases and 5 bases, there was a span of 24 bases. Per the germline V gene, CDR1 is MNHEY and CDR2 is SMNVEV (reference sequence). The CDR3 runs to 16 residues. The CDR3 loop is CASSLTATNPWETQYF. In DNA, the CDR3 is TGTGCCAGCTCCTTAACAGCGACCAACCCCTGGGAGACCCAGTACTTC.

The rearrangement links TRBV28 to TRBJ2-7; D is perhaps TRBD1 (5 bases). V lost 5 bases to trimming and J lost 4 bases, with 24 bases between them. The CDR3 has 17 residues. CDR1 MDHEN and CDR2 SYDVKM come from the germline V gene. DNA of the CDR3: TGTGCCAGCAGTGACTCCCTTATCACCTCAGGGTTGTACGAGCAGTACTTC. It specifies CASSDSLITSGLYEQYF.

J is TRBJ2-7 and V is TRBV7-9; the match to TRBD1 covers 8 bases. This CDR3 is 13 amino acids long. Per germline, CDR1 SEHNR and CDR2 FQNEAQ (reference sequence). The CDR3 DNA sequence: TGTGGGGTGGGGGACAGGAGCTCCTACGAGCAGTACGTC. Residues: CGVGDRSSYEQYV.

This clonotype was seen a handful of times. V and J are TRBV20-1 and TRBJ2-5; D gene ambiguous. The CDR3 length is 13 residues. The germline gives CDR1 DFQATT, CDR2 SNEGSKA (reference sequence). The V and J ends lost 6 bases and 1 base respectively, with 12 bases between them. The CDR3 here is CSASRLIQETQYF. CDR3 in DNA: TGCAGTGCCTCCCGCCTGATCCAAGAGACCCAGTACTTC.

V gene TRBV2 combines with J gene TRBJ2-4; 9 bases match TRBD2. Looked up from germline, CDR1 is SNHLY and CDR2 is FYNNEI. This CDR3 has 15 amino acids. Trimming cost V 6 bases and J 5 bases; bases outside gene matches: 8. The CDR3 is CASSPLLAGQNIQYF. The CDR3 coding sequence is TGTGCCAGCAGCCCCCTGCTAGCGGGGCAAAACATTCAGTACTTC.

V gene TRBV4-1 combines with J gene TRBJ2-1; TRBD2 aligns across 12 bases. Looked up from germline, CDR1 is MGHRA and CDR2 is YSYEKL. The ends lost 0 bases at V and 5 bases at J; junction bases unmatched: 5. The CDR3 sequence is 17 residues long. The CDR3 is CASSQDPRTSGNNEQFF. The CDR3 DNA is TGCGCCAGCAGCCAAGATCCGAGGACTAGCGGGAACAATGAGCAGTTCTTC.

This chain connects TRBV5-1 to TRBJ2-1, with D maybe TRBD1 (5 bases). Between the trimmed V and J ends, which lost 2 bases and 6 bases, there was a span of 12 bases. Looked up from germline, CDR1 is SGHRS and CDR2 is YFSETQ. There are 14 residues in the CDR3. CDR3 sequence: CASSLSGHGNEQFF. DNA of the CDR3: TGCGCCAGCAGCTTATCAGGGCATGGCAATGAGCAGTTCTTC.

The chain uses TRBV30 and TRBJ2-2; 9 nucleotides match TRBD2. The length of the CDR3 is 16 residues. The V gene's germline CDR1 is GTSNPN and CDR2 SVGIG (reference sequence). V gave up 0 bases and J gave up 6 bases; unmatched junction bases: 8. CDR3 sequence (DNA): TGTGCCTGGAGTGTAGGGATAGCGGGAGCCCCCGGGGAGCTGTTTTTT. Translating gives CAWSVGIAGAPGELFF.

This chain joins TRBV10-2 and TRBJ1-2; no clear D gene. The CDR3 covers 13 residues. Germline CDR1 and CDR2: WSHSY and SAAADI. V lost 1 base and J 8 bases, leaving 11 bases between the germline ends. CDR3 DNA sequence: TGCGCCAGCAGTGAGTACGCGGTGGGCGGCTACACCTTC. It translates to CASSEYAVGGYTF.

This rearrangement joins TRBV3-1 to TRBJ2-1; 10 nucleotides line up with TRBD2. Germline V CDR1 and CDR2: LGHDT, YNNKEL (reference sequence). V was clipped by 0 bases and J by 7 bases; unmatched bases: 9. The CDR3 sequence is 17 residues long. For the CDR3, the DNA is TGTGCCAGCAGCCAAGAACGAAGACTAGCGGGTGGGAATGAGCAGTTCTTC. This translates into CASSQERRLAGGNEQFF.

Judged by abundance, this clonotype is large. The chain links TRBV7-6 to TRBJ2-6, with 9 bases lining up with TRBD1. Germline V gene sequence: CDR1 SGHVS, CDR2 FNYEAQ. Germline trimming cut 1 base from V and 2 bases from J; bases unmatched to any gene: 3. CDR3 length: 17 amino acids. Written as DNA, the CDR3 is TGTGCCAGCAGCTTAGGCACAGGGGGCGCTGGGGCCAACGTCCTGACTTTC. Translated, it gives CASSLGTGGAGANVLTF.

The chain recombines TRBV6-5 with TRBJ2-2; D not resolved. CDR3 length: 15 amino acids. Trimming pared 0 bases from V and 4 bases from J, leaving 9 bases between. Germline lookup yields CDR1 MNHEY and CDR2 SVGAGI. The CDR3 is CASSYSQLVTGELFF. CDR3 nucleotides: TGTGCCAGCAGTTACTCCCAGCTAGTCACCGGGGAGCTGTTTTTT.

The V call is TRBV7-8, the J call TRBJ2-3; 11 nucleotides align to TRBD2. The CDR3 totals 16 residues. CDR1 is SGHVS, CDR2 FQNEAQ, per germline. V dropped 8 bases and J dropped 3; count of bases not matched to a gene: 10. The CDR3 DNA reads TGTGCCAGCGCGACCCGACTAGCGGGATTAACAGATACGCAGTATTTT. This sequence encodes CASATRLAGLTDTQYF.

This clonotype is a singleton in its sample. The V gene is TRBV19, the J gene TRBJ2-1; 8 positions match TRBD2. CDR1 LNHDA and CDR2 SQIVND come from the germline V gene (reference sequence). V dropped 5 bases and J dropped 2; count of bases not matched to a gene: 8. This CDR3 has 16 amino acids. CDR3 region: CASSGGGGTTYNEQFF. CDR3 nucleotide sequence: TGTGCCAGTAGTGGAGGCGGGGGGACTACCTACAATGAGCAGTTCTTC.

The chain employs TRBV19 and TRBJ1-1, with D possibly being TRBD1 (6 bases). Trimming pared 7 bases from V and 7 bases from J, leaving 16 bases between. From germline, CDR1 is LNHDA and CDR2 SQIVND (reference sequence). The CDR3 totals 13 residues. The CDR3: CASTTTGGGEAFF. The CDR3 DNA follows: TGTGCCAGTACAACGACAGGTGGGGGTGAAGCTTTCTTT.

This chain links TRBV10-2 with TRBJ2-1; D may be TRBD1 or TRBD2 (5 bases each). V lost 4 bases and J 7 bases, leaving 20 bases between the germline ends. CDR1 WSHSY and CDR2 SAAADI come from the germline V gene. CDR3 length equals 16 residues. The CDR3 nucleotides read TGCGCCAGCAGTGGGGTTCCGGGACGGCGACTTAATGAGCAGTTCTTC. Translating it yields CASSGVPGRRLNEQFF.

The J gene is TRBJ2-2, the V gene TRBV6-1; 7 bases map to TRBD1. Trimming cost V 6 bases and J 4 bases; bases outside gene matches: 5. Per the germline V gene, CDR1 is MNHNS and CDR2 is SASEGT. The CDR3 is made up of 14 amino acids. CDR3 protein: CASRQTGPTGELFF. The CDR3 bases are TGTGCCAGCAGGCAGACAGGGCCCACCGGGGAGCTGTTTTTT.